Detailed here is one TCR beta chain. The Seattle patients joined while their infection was active and were tracked longitudinally afterward. TCRdb's table, derived via immunoSEQ multiplex PCR, lists solely in-frame clones and lacks some. Of a few hundred thousand clones detected, about 88% appear once; the ten largest clones hold about 10%. Germline V gives CDR1 SGHDT, CDR2 YYEEEE. V was trimmed by 3 bases and J by 3 bases, leaving 13 bases between them. CDR3 length: 14 amino acids. This sample was taken from a study of blood T cell repertoires in COVID-19. Across the whole study: Whether acute or convalescent, the COVID-19 samples came from the United States, Italy and Spain.

Sequenced input: peripheral blood. This sequence originates from a woman in her twenties or thirties with COVID-19, enrolled during active disease. The chain carries TRBV5-6 and TRBJ2-7, with D maybe TRBD2 (5 bases). The CDR3: CASSSLGGNYEQYF. CDR3 nucleotide sequence: TGTGCCAGCAGCTCACTAGGCGGAAACTACGAGCAGTACTTC.